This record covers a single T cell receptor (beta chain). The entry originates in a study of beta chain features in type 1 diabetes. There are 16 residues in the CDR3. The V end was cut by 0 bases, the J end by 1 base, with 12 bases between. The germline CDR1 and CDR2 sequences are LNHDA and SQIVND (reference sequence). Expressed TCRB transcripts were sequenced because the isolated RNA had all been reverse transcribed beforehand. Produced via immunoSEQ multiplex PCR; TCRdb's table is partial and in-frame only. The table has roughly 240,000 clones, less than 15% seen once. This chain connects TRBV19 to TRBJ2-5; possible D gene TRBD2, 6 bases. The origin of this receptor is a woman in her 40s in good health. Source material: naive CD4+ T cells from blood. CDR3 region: CASSIEVAGPQETQYF. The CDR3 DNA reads TGTGCCAGTAGTATAGAAGTGGCGGGGCCCCAAGAGACCCAGTACTTC.